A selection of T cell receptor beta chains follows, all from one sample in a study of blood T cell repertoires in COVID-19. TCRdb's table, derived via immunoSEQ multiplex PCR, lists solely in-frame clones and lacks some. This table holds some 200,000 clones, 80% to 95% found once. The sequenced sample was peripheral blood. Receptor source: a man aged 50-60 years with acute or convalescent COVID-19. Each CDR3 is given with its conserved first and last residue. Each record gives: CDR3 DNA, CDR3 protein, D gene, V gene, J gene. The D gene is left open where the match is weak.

TGTGCCAGCAGCCTGACAGGGAATGGAGAAAAACTGTTTTTT	CASSLTGNGEKLFF	TRBD1	TRBV25-1	TRBJ1-4
TGTGCCAGCTCAGTCACAGGTTTGAATGAGCAGTTCTTC	CASSVTGLNEQFF	-	TRBV18	TRBJ2-1
TGTTTTTCTAATCAGCCCCAGCATTTT	CFSNQPQHF	-	TRBV7-6	TRBJ1-5
TGTGCCAGTAGTATGTATGACAACCAGCCCCAGCATTTT	CASSMYDNQPQHF	-	TRBV19	TRBJ1-5
TGTGCCAGCAGCGCAACACAGGGGGCAATCGGGGAGCTGTTTTTT	CASSATQGAIGELFF	TRBD1	TRBV7-2	TRBJ2-2
TGTGCCAGCTCACCATCTAGCGGGAACCCGGTAACAGATACGCAGTATTTT	CASSPSSGNPVTDTQYF	TRBD2	TRBV18	TRBJ2-3
TGTGCCACCAGTGATCCCCGACAGGGGAGGTTCCTAGGTTCCTACAATGAGCAGTTCTTC	CATSDPRQGRFLGSYNEQFF	TRBD1	TRBV24-1	TRBJ2-1
TGTGCCAGCAGCCGCGCTGCGCGGGGGGGCACCGGGGAGCTGTTTTTT	CASSRAARGGTGELFF	TRBD2	TRBV7-8	TRBJ2-2
TGCGCCAGCAGCCAAGATACGGGGGGGGGTGAAAAACTGTTTTTT	CASSQDTGGGEKLFF	-	TRBV4-3	TRBJ1-4
TGTGCCAGCAGGGGGCAGAGTGAGCAGTTCTTC	CASRGQSEQFF	-	TRBV21-1	TRBJ2-1
TGTGCCAGCAGCGCCCGTCCGCCAGGGGGTGAGCAGTTCTTC	CASSARPPGGEQFF	TRBD1	TRBV7-8	TRBJ2-1
TGCGCCAGCAGCTTGACATCGACAGTTGAGCAGTACTTC	CASSLTSTVEQYF	-	TRBV5-1	TRBJ2-7
TGTGCCAGCAGCTTGGGTCCCCCCGGCTCCTACAATGAGCAGTTCTTC	CASSLGPPGSYNEQFF	-	TRBV5-4	TRBJ2-1
TGTGCCAGCAGTTCCGGTCCAACCACTGAAGCTTTCTTT	CASSSGPTTEAFF	-	TRBV12-3/TRBV12-4	TRBJ1-1